The source of this T cell receptor beta chain is a study of T-cell memory formation after mild COVID-19 (dated by TCRdb to the early 2020s). About the investigation overall: TCR sequence clusters from the two donors were found to be largely donor specific. In a couple of donors, T-cell clones that expanded and contracted after mild COVID-19 were tracked by sequencing TCRalpha and TCRbeta repertoires over time. Two young, previously healthy adult volunteers, one female and one male, were included in the cohort.

CDR1 DFQATT and CDR2 SNEGSKA are derived from the germline V gene (reference sequence). At the junction V is shortened by 2 bases and J by 7 bases, with 30 bases in between. Its CDR3 holds 18 amino acids, cysteine through phenylalanine. CDR3 DNA is the only sequence kept; it has 54 bases, read in frame from the first base. PBMCs were isolated by Ficoll-Paque density gradient centrifugation. To note about this clonotype: This clone's antigen is unknown. Qualities for individual bases were not recorded, and no much larger clone is one base off.

Sequencing was performed on an Illumina NovaSeq 6000. TCRalpha and TCRbeta cDNA libraries were constructed by 5'RACE with constant-segment primers, with sample barcodes and unique molecular identifiers being introduced. Trizol reagent was used to extract RNA from every sample. Libraries were amplified in two PCR steps, with a second sample barcode and Illumina TruSeq adapters added in the second step. The libraries were sequenced on an Illumina NovaSeq using 2 x 150 bp paired-end reads. For the original study's pipeline: Reads were demultiplexed and collapsed into UMI-guided consensus sequences with migec v1.2.7. Using mixcr v2.1.11, UMI consensuses were aligned to TRA and TRB V and J templates and then assembled into clonotypes. Clonotypes were classified as expanded or contracted when called significant by both edgeR and NoisET, with noise models trained on biological replicates. For edgeR calls, a false discovery rate-adjusted p below 0.01 and a log2 fold-change threshold of 1 were applied. As an exploratory analysis of dynamics, PCA with hierarchical clustering was applied to max-normalized trajectories of the 1000 most abundant clonotypes. Separately sequenced CD4+ and CD8+ repertoires were used to assign the CD4 or CD8 phenotype of responding clones. TCRdb itself trimmed the public reads at Q25 with fastp, ran MiXCR and retained productive beta chains. All rows with the same CDR3 protein become a single entry with the most common DNA and genes. TCRdb's processing, not the authors', yielded these V and J calls. The sample table contains roughly 190,000 distinct CDR3 sequences; only one count was recorded for 18% of them. The ten largest clones capture approximately 2.4% of the sample.

The paper as a whole reports these results and caveats: Some responding clones were found in pre-infection memory, which suggests that pre-existing cross-reactive memory T cells took part in the SARS-CoV-2 response. The study covered only two mild cases, and larger cohorts including severe cases with pre-infection samples were considered necessary. Contracting CD4+ clones were found mainly in CM and EM memory subsets, while CD8+ clones were enriched in EMRA. Clones contracting from day 15 to 85 had balanced CD4/CD8 phenotypes, while a second wave expanding from day 15 to 37 was biased towards CD4+. SARS-CoV-2 specificity of the second-wave clones peaking on day 37 was not confirmed.

The chain couples TRBV20-1 to TRBJ2-7; TRBD1 could be the D gene, as 5 bases match. This TCR was sampled from an adult woman who had mild COVID-19 (a few samples of this study predate the infection). The sample titles of this study are shuffled in the database, so cell type and time point are left out; the donor was told from shared clones. Material for sequencing was PBMCs or a T cell subset sorted from them (not recorded which). The nucleotide sequence reads as follows: TGCAGTGCTAGACGCCCGACAGCCGGTTCTCTCGGGTCGAGAGAGCAGTACTTC. It translates to CSARRPTAGSLGSREQYF.